One and the same sample provided the 7 T cell receptor beta chains below, sequenced in a study of response to subunit inactivated influenza vaccine. One entry per CDR3 protein results from TCRdb running MiXCR on the RT-PCR reads. The sample lists about 530,000 distinct CDR3 sequences; 10% to 15% were seen once. The starting material was PBMCs from blood, obtained on the day of vaccination. These receptors were obtained from a man between 50 and 59 years old who received an inactivated influenza vaccine.

Only a few counts were recorded for this clonotype. At one of its ends the junction is not consistent with the germline gene, which may arise from a read error. The V gene is TRBV18, the J gene TRBJ2-1; no definite D call. Germline CDR1 is KGHSH and CDR2 is LQKENI. This CDR3 comprises 12 residues. The CDR3 region is CATSTDVSEQFF. The CDR3 nucleotides are TGTGCCACCTCAACAGATGTTTCTGAGCAGTTCTTC. The full variable domain, its missing parts supplied by reference TRBV18 and TRBJ2-1, is NAGVMQNPRHLVRRRGQEARLRCSPMKGHSHVYWYRQLPEEGLKFMVYLQKENIIDESGMPKERFSAEFPKEGPSILRIQQVVRGDSAAYFCATSTDVSEQFFGPGTRLTVL.

This clonotype was observed many times. V usage is TRBV5-5 and J usage is TRBJ2-1; weak D call: TRBD2 (6 bases). The CDR3 extends over 15 amino acids. CDR1 is SGHKS, CDR2 YYEKEE, per germline (reference sequence). V gave up 0 bases and J gave up 4 bases, with 11 bases separating them. The CDR3 nucleotides are TGTGCCAGCAGCTTGGGGGGGACTCCATACAATGAGCAGTTCTTC. Protein: CASSLGGTPYNEQFF.

V is TRBV7-2 and J is TRBJ1-1; TRBD1 is a possible D gene (6 bases). The CDR3 sequence is 14 residues long. Trimming removed 7 bases from V and 1 base from J, with 13 bases in between. Germline assignment: CDR1 SGHTA and CDR2 FQGNSA. CDR3 in amino acids: CASTHGQSNTEAFF. The CDR3 region has the DNA TGTGCCAGCACCCATGGACAGTCGAACACTGAAGCTTTCTTT.

With regard to this clonotype: A single base separates this from a much larger clone, so it may be a read error. This chain joins TRBV20-1 and TRBJ2-7; tentative D call: TRBD2 (5 bases). The CDR3 length is 12 residues. Trimming left V 3 bases short and J 3 bases short, with 9 bases between. Germline V gives CDR1 DFQATT, CDR2 SNEGSKA (reference sequence). CDR3 DNA: TGCAGTGCTAGGCTACGGGACTACGAGCAGTACTTC. Translation gives CSARLRDYEQYF.

There are a few counts of this clonotype. V usage is TRBV27 and J usage is TRBJ2-1; 7 positions match TRBD2. Germline loops: CDR1 MNHEY, CDR2 SMNVEV (reference sequence). The CDR3 spans 16 residues. V lost 3 bases to trimming and J lost 6 bases; unmatched junction nucleotides: 11. In nucleotides, the CDR3 is TGTGCCAGCAGTTTCCTGAGGTGGGAGGGCCCCAATGAGCAGTTCTTC. This gives the protein CASSFLRWEGPNEQFF.

The chain couples TRBV20-1 to TRBJ2-5, with TRBD2 identical over 9 bases. Per germline, CDR1 DFQATT and CDR2 SNEGSKA (reference sequence). The V segment lost 0 bases and the J segment 1 base; nucleotides outside the gene matches: 6. There are 16 residues in the CDR3. DNA for the CDR3: TGCAGTGCTAGAGATTGGCTAGCGGGGATCCAAGAGACCCAGTACTTC. Encoded protein: CSARDWLAGIQETQYF.

The sample holds one count of this clonotype. The chain uses TRBV9 and TRBJ2-7; D tentatively reads TRBD1 or TRBD2 (5 bases each). The CDR3 extends over 14 amino acids. Between the trimmed V and J ends, which lost 0 bases and 2 bases, there was a span of 9 bases. CDR1 and CDR2 (germline): SGDLS, YYNGEE. Here the CDR3 DNA reads TGTGCCAGCAGCGTAGCAGGGAGTCCCTACGAGCAGTACTTC. It translates to CASSVAGSPYEQYF.